Presented here are 17 T cell receptor beta chains from one specimen sequenced in a study of Ad26.COV2.S vaccination and SARS-CoV-2 variants. Sequencing used immunoSEQ multiplex PCR; TCRdb keeps in-frame clones, though not all of them. The sample has about 280,000 clones, over 75% seen once; the top ten hold less than 3.5%. Sample treatment: roughly 18 received Ad26.COV2.S at low or high dose, single or two shots; roughly five received placebo; per-sample allocation not given. Samples were taken on day 63 after the first vaccine or placebo injection. The sequenced sample was peripheral blood, obtained in a trial of Ad26.COV2.S vaccine versus placebo. The origin of the receptors is a person between 18 and 65 years old who received the Ad26.COV2.S COVID-19 vaccine or a placebo.

This chain uses TRBV5-8 with TRBJ1-1, with a tentative D call TRBD1 (5 bases). V dropped 2 bases and J dropped 5 bases, with 13 bases sitting between them. This CDR3 has 14 residues. Germline CDR1 is SGHTS and CDR2 is YDEGEE. The CDR3 DNA reads as TGTGCCAGCAGCTTAAACCGGGGGAAGACTGAAGCTTTCTTT. Translating gives CASSLNRGKTEAFF.

In the case of this clone: Other DNA sequences in this specimen translate into the identical CDR3. The rearrangement links TRBV3-1 (or the pseudogene TRBV3-2) to TRBJ2-7; 12 bases fit TRBD1. There are 15 residues in the CDR3. CDR1 is LGHDT and CDR2 is YNNKEL in the germline V gene (reference sequence). V lost 4 bases to trimming and J lost 4 bases; unmatched junction nucleotides: 5. Here the CDR3 DNA reads TGTGCCAGCAGCCGAGGGACAGGGGGCACATACGAGCAGTACTTC. Amino acids: CASSRGTGGTYEQYF.

This chain connects TRBV1 to TRBJ2-1. TRBV1 is assigned pseudogene status. The CDR3 loop spans 16 amino acids. The CDR3 sequence is CTSSPRDQQSYNEQFF. CDR3 DNA: TGCACCAGCAGCCCGAGGGACCAACAGTCCTACAATGAGCAGTTCTTC.

This rearrangement joins TRBV2 to TRBJ2-6, with D possibly matching TRBD2 (7 bases). V gave up 11 bases and J gave up 10 bases, with 15 bases separating them. Germline lookup yields CDR1 SNHLY and CDR2 FYNNEI. The CDR3 totals 12 residues. Written as DNA, the CDR3 is TGTGCCGGACGGGGGGCGGTAAACGTCCTGACTTTC. It translates to CAGRGAVNVLTF.

A single count supports this clone. J is TRBJ2-5 and V is TRBV13, with 11 bases fitting TRBD2. The germline CDR1 and CDR2 sequences are PRHDT and FYEKMQ (reference sequence). The V gene end was trimmed by 3 bases and the J gene end by 4 bases; junction bases not matched to a gene: 1. This CDR3 has 14 amino acids. CDR3 sequence (DNA): TGTGCCAGCAGCTTTAGCGGGGGGGGAGAGACCCAGTACTTC. Its translation: CASSFSGGGETQYF.

The V gene is TRBV9, the J gene TRBJ1-2; D is uncertain. Germline V gives CDR1 SGDLS, CDR2 YYNGEE. This CDR3 comprises 15 residues. V lost 0 bases and J lost 0, with 9 bases in between. The DNA of the CDR3 is TGTGCCAGCAGCGTAGACGGGAGAGCTAACTATGGCTACACCTTC. Its protein product is CASSVDGRANYGYTF. The entire variable domain, with the rest obtained from reference TRBV9 and TRBJ1-2, is as follows: DSGVTQTPKHLITATGQRVTLRCSPRSGDLSVYWYQQSLDQGLQFLIQYYNGEERAKGNILERFSAQQFPDLHSELNLSSLELGDSALYFCASSVDGRANYGYTFGSGTRLTVV.

As for this clone: The junction differs from germline at one of its ends, possibly a read error. The CDR3 loop reads CASSPQGTGRLDFF. The CDR3 DNA is TGTGCCAGCAGTCCCCAGGGTACCGGACGCCTGGACTTCTTC. V usage is TRBV28 and J usage is TRBJ2-4; possibly TRBD1 or TRBD2 for D (5 bases each). Germline V lookup: CDR1 MDHEN, CDR2 SYDVKM. This CDR3 contains 14 residues.

The V call is TRBV4-1, the J call TRBJ2-3; D may match TRBD1 or TRBD2 (5 bases each). The V end was cut by 1 base, the J end by 4 bases, with 15 bases between. The CDR3 totals 16 residues. Germline V gene lookup returns CDR1 MGHRA and CDR2 YSYEKL. The DNA of the CDR3 is TGCGCCAGCAGCCAAGGGTCCGGGGCAGCGGCAGATACGCAGTATTTT. Protein: CASSQGSGAAADTQYF.

V and J are TRBV18 and TRBJ1-4; D is undetermined. The V gene lost 6 bases and the J gene lost 4 bases, with 18 bases spanning the gap. Germline lookup yields CDR1 KGHSH and CDR2 LQKENI. This CDR3 comprises 16 residues. This CDR3 reads CASSRPFVGINEKLFF. For the CDR3, the DNA is TGTGCCAGCTCCCGCCCGTTCGTCGGCATTAATGAAAAACTGTTTTTT.

About this clone itself: The same CDR3 also results from other DNA sequences found in this sample. The chain joins TRBV5-1 to TRBJ1-1; no firm D call. The CDR3 runs 11 residues. V lost 2 bases, J lost 4 bases, and 3 bases lay in between. Germline CDR1 SGHRS, CDR2 YFSETQ. The CDR3: CASSFGTEAFF. As DNA, the CDR3 is TGCGCCAGCAGCTTCGGCACTGAAGCTTTCTTT.

The chain recombines TRBV18 with TRBJ2-7; 8 bases are a match to TRBD2. CDR1 is KGHSH and CDR2 is LQKENI in the germline V gene. This CDR3 is 14 amino acids long. V shed 3 bases, J shed 7 bases, and the junction held 8 bases outside the gene matches. Here the CDR3 reads CASSPVAGTGEQYF. DNA for the CDR3: TGTGCCAGCTCACCGGTAGCGGGGACTGGGGAGCAGTACTTC.

The J gene is TRBJ1-2, the V gene TRBV5-4, with TRBD1 identical over 8 bases. The germline V gene has CDR1 SGHNT and CDR2 YYREEE (reference sequence). J was trimmed by 5 bases and V by 4 bases; bases with no gene match: 4. The CDR3 contains 13 residues. CDR3 region: CASSLWTGYGYTF. The DNA of the CDR3 is TGTGCCAGCAGCCTATGGACAGGGTATGGCTACACCTTC.

The chain has TRBV12-3 or TRBV12-4 and TRBJ2-1; D is uncertain. V was cut by 6 bases and J by 6 bases, with 9 bases left in between. CDR3 length: 12 amino acids. CDR3 residues: CASRYLVNEQFF. The CDR3 nucleotides read TGTGCCAGCAGATACCTAGTCAATGAGCAGTTCTTC.

The rearrangement uses TRBV12-3 or TRBV12-4 and TRBJ2-1; D possibly corresponds to TRBD2 (5 bases). V lost 3 bases and J 10 bases, leaving 13 bases between the germline ends. The CDR3 has 13 residues. The CDR3 here is CASSFDEDSEQFF. CDR3 DNA: TGTGCCAGCAGTTTCGACGAGGACTCGGAGCAGTTCTTC.

This chain links TRBV11-2 with TRBJ1-1; D uncertain. Trimming took off 6 bases at V and 5 bases at J, with 13 bases between the two ends. Germline values: CDR1 SGHAT, CDR2 FQNNGV. The CDR3 runs 13 residues. CDR3 in amino acids: CASRARRRTEAFF. As DNA, the CDR3 is TGTGCCAGCAGGGCACGCCGGCGGACTGAAGCTTTCTTT. Complete variable domain (other parts from reference TRBV11-2 and TRBJ1-1): EAGVAQSPRYKIIEKRQSVAFWCNPISGHATLYWYQQILGQGPKLLIQFQNNGVVDDSQLPKDRFSAERLKGVDSTLKIQPAKLEDSAVYLCASRARRRTEAFFGQGTRLTVV.

The V call is TRBV6-6, the J call TRBJ1-2, with D perhaps matching TRBD1 (6 bases). The CDR3 spans 16 residues. V dropped 0 bases and J dropped 8 bases, with 19 bases sitting between them. The germline V gene has CDR1 MNHNY and CDR2 SVGAGI (reference sequence). This CDR3 reads CASSYSTLRTVYGYTF. CDR3 DNA: TGTGCCAGCAGTTACTCGACCCTTAGGACAGTATACGGCTACACCTTC.

The rearrangement joins TRBV6-6 to TRBJ2-7, with D possibly being TRBD2 (5 bases). Trimming took 2 bases from V and 4 from J, leaving 12 bases between them. The CDR3 extends over 14 amino acids. Germline V gene sequence: CDR1 MNHNY, CDR2 SVGAGI (reference sequence). CDR3 amino acids: CASSYGSGLYEQYF. For the CDR3, the DNA is TGTGCCAGCAGTTACGGGAGTGGGCTGTACGAGCAGTACTTC.